The subject of this entry is one TCR beta chain. The CDR3 covers 16 residues. The germline gives CDR1 SQVTM, CDR2 ANQGSEA. The V gene lost 7 bases and the J gene lost 0 bases, with 18 bases spanning the gap. This sample is drawn from a study of blood T cell repertoires in COVID-19. About the research overall: The analysed material was cDNA or gDNA that came from T cells, B-cell-depleted T cells, or PBMCs.

Participants reported their clinical history, and cohort assignment relied on those reports. Cohort 3 recovered donors had two negative PCRs, clearance, or symptom resolution. Assay: immunoSEQ multiplex PCR; the TCRdb copy retains only in-frame clones and omits some. The sample has 220,000 or so clones, about four fifths seen once; the top ten hold approximately 3.1%. This clonotype was sampled from a woman aged 60 to 75 who had recovered from COVID-19. What was sequenced was PBMCs or T cells enriched from blood (not recorded which). The J gene is TRBJ2-2, the V gene TRBV29-1, with a weak D call TRBD1 (5 bases). CDR3 bases: TGCAGCGCGAGCCCCGGCAGGGCCTCGAACACCGGGGAGCTGTTTTTT. This translates into CSASPGRASNTGELFF.